Listed below are T cell receptor beta chains from one sample, sequenced in a study of blood T cell repertoires in COVID-19. Sequencing was performed with immunoSEQ multiplex PCR; in TCRdb, only in-frame clones are kept and a portion is missing. This sample has 30,000 to 40,000 clones; 80% to 90% occur once, and the top ten carry about 1.5%. Sequenced material: peripheral blood. The receptors here all came from a man aged 60 to 75 with COVID-19, enrolled during active disease. CDR3s include the opening cysteine and the closing phenylalanine or tryptophan. Fields, in order: CDR3 protein, CDR3 DNA, J gene, clone size, D gene, V gene. The D gene is left open where the match is weak. Size tells how often a clone was seen (once, few, many) or the class of an expanded clone, and some rows leave it out.

cdr3_aa: CASSPTPREGPRNEQFF; cdr3_nt: TGTGCCAGCAGCCCGACCCCACGGGAGGGCCCTCGGAATGAGCAGTTCTTC; j_call: TRBJ2-1; clone_size: NA; d_call: TRBD2; v_call: TRBV5-4
cdr3_aa: CARQGNTEAFF; cdr3_nt: TGTGCCCGGCAGGGGAACACTGAAGCTTTCTTT; j_call: TRBJ1-1; clone_size: NA; d_call: NA; v_call: TRBV30
cdr3_aa: CASSSGGLAGSTDTQYF; cdr3_nt: TGTGCCAGCAGTTCAGGGGGACTAGCGGGGAGCACAGATACGCAGTATTTT; j_call: TRBJ2-3; clone_size: NA; d_call: TRBD2; v_call: TRBV28
cdr3_aa: CAISANQGAAYGYTF; cdr3_nt: TGTGCCATCAGTGCCAATCAGGGGGCGGCGTATGGCTACACCTTC; j_call: TRBJ1-2; clone_size: NA; d_call: TRBD1; v_call: TRBV10-3
cdr3_aa: CASSLATEAFF; cdr3_nt: TGTGCCAGCAGCTTGGCGACTGAAGCTTTCTTT; j_call: TRBJ1-1; clone_size: NA; d_call: NA; v_call: TRBV5-5
cdr3_aa: CASSESATPGNTIYF; cdr3_nt: TGCGCCAGCAGTGAGTCCGCGACACCCGGAAACACCATATATTTT; j_call: TRBJ1-3; clone_size: few; d_call: NA; v_call: TRBV10-2
cdr3_aa: CASSVYGRFLYEQYF; cdr3_nt: TGTGCCAGCAGTGTATACGGTAGATTTCTCTACGAGCAGTACTTC; j_call: TRBJ2-7; clone_size: few; d_call: NA; v_call: TRBV2
cdr3_aa: CASSVTANTEAFF; cdr3_nt: TGTGCCAGCAGCGTAACAGCGAACACTGAAGCTTTCTTT; j_call: TRBJ1-1; clone_size: NA; d_call: NA; v_call: TRBV6-5
cdr3_aa: CASSMGQLIQEKLFF; cdr3_nt: TGTGCCAGTAGTATGGGACAGCTGATTCAAGAAAAACTGTTTTTT; j_call: TRBJ1-4; clone_size: NA; d_call: TRBD1; v_call: TRBV19
cdr3_aa: CASSDNYEQYF; cdr3_nt: TGTGCCAGCAGTGACAACTACGAGCAGTACTTC; j_call: TRBJ2-7; clone_size: NA; d_call: NA; v_call: TRBV25-1
cdr3_aa: CASSQELAGVGTQYF; cdr3_nt: TGTGCCAGCAGCCAAGAACTAGCGGGAGTTGGTACGCAGTATTTT; j_call: TRBJ2-3; clone_size: NA; d_call: TRBD2; v_call: TRBV14
cdr3_aa: CASREGTGGISPLHF; cdr3_nt: TGCGCCAGCCGCGAAGGGACAGGGGGCATTTCACCCCTCCACTTT; j_call: TRBJ1-6; clone_size: NA; d_call: TRBD1; v_call: TRBV5-1
cdr3_aa: CASSFLAGGGTDTQYF; cdr3_nt: TGTGCCAGCAGCTTCCTAGCGGGAGGAGGCACAGATACGCAGTATTTT; j_call: TRBJ2-3; clone_size: NA; d_call: TRBD2; v_call: TRBV7-8
cdr3_aa: CASSAERGTDTQYF; cdr3_nt: TGTGCCAGCAGTGCCGAGAGAGGTACAGATACGCAGTATTTT; j_call: TRBJ2-3; clone_size: NA; d_call: NA; v_call: TRBV6-4
cdr3_aa: CASSLDTNQPQHF; cdr3_nt: TGCGCCAGCAGCTTGGACACAAATCAGCCCCAGCATTTT; j_call: TRBJ1-5; clone_size: NA; d_call: NA; v_call: TRBV5-1
cdr3_aa: CASSNDRVLYNEQFF; cdr3_nt: TGCGCCAGCAGCAACGACAGGGTGCTCTACAATGAGCAGTTCTTC; j_call: TRBJ2-1; clone_size: NA; d_call: TRBD1; v_call: TRBV5-1
cdr3_aa: CSTTESYEQYF; cdr3_nt: TGCAGCACCACAGAATCCTACGAGCAGTACTTC; j_call: TRBJ2-7; clone_size: NA; d_call: NA; v_call: TRBV29-1
cdr3_aa: CAISDGIVEAFF; cdr3_nt: TGTGCCATCAGTGACGGGATAGTTGAAGCTTTCTTT; j_call: TRBJ1-1; clone_size: NA; d_call: NA; v_call: TRBV10-3
cdr3_aa: CASSLDQGARQPQHF; cdr3_nt: TGTGCCAGCAGCTTAGATCAGGGGGCGAGGCAGCCCCAGCATTTT; j_call: TRBJ1-5; clone_size: few; d_call: TRBD1; v_call: TRBV7-2
cdr3_aa: CASSFLDRGHGYTF; cdr3_nt: TGTGCCAGCAGCTTTTTGGACAGGGGGCATGGCTACACCTTC; j_call: TRBJ1-2; clone_size: few; d_call: TRBD1; v_call: TRBV7-2